The table lists the clone carrying this TCR beta chain with a few counts. What it binds is unknown. From germline, CDR1 is MNHNY and CDR2 SVGAGI (reference sequence). Trimming stripped 4 bases from V and 1 base from J, with 17 bases between. The CDR3 is 16 residues long. This entry is derived from a study of T-cell memory formation after mild COVID-19. Findings and limits, study-wide: Clones that contracted clustered mainly in CM and EM if CD4+ and in EMRA if CD8+. The appearance of some responding clones in pre-infection memory suggested that cross-reactive memory joined. Nothing confirmed that second-wave clones peaking on day 37 were specific for SARS-CoV-2. Balance between CD4 and CD8 was seen in clones contracting day 15 to 85, and a CD4+ lean was seen in later expanders.

TCRdb itself ran the 5' RACE reads through MiXCR, one entry per CDR3 protein. The sample shows roughly 130,000 distinct CDR3 sequences, less than 6.5% of them seen only once. The sequencing sample was made of PBMCs or a T cell subset sorted from them (not recorded which). The rearrangement uses TRBV6-6 and TRBJ2-7; a possible D gene is TRBD2 (5 bases). The sequence was collected from an adult woman who had mild COVID-19 (a few samples of this study predate the infection). Cell type and time point are not known. CDR3 sequence (DNA): TGTGCCAGCAGTTCCCTAGGGTGGGAGCGATCCTACGAGCAGTACTTC. Residues: CASSSLGWERSYEQYF.